One and the same sample provided the 6 T cell receptor beta chains below, sequenced in a study of technical replicates of blood from a few donors. The assay was immunoSEQ multiplex PCR, and TCRdb's table has in-frame clones only and misses some. Here the sample spans around 77,000 clones, 92% being singletons. The sequenced sample was T cells isolated from PBMCs. These receptors came from a human donor in good health.

CDR3 amino acids: CASSTTGGINTEAFF. The CDR3 DNA is TGTGCCAGCAGTACTACAGGGGGAATAAACACTGAAGCTTTCTTT. The rearrangement uses TRBV6-5 and TRBJ1-1; 8 nucleotides align to TRBD1. The CDR3 contains 15 residues. V was clipped by 5 bases and J by 2 bases; unmatched bases: 7. The germline V gene encodes CDR1 MNHEY and CDR2 SVGAGI.

The rearrangement uses TRBV28 and TRBJ2-7; 10 positions match TRBD2. The CDR3 runs 14 residues. Germline V gene data show CDR1 as MDHEN and CDR2 as SYDVKM. Unmatched junction bases numbered 6, after V lost 5 bases and J lost 5 bases. The CDR3 region has the DNA TGTGCCAGCAGTCCCCTAGCGGGAGTCGACGAGCAGTACTTC. This encodes CASSPLAGVDEQYF. The variable domain in full, with the rest retrieved from reference TRBV28 and TRBJ2-7, is DVKVTQSSRYLVKRTGEKVFLECVQDMDHENMFWYRQDPGLGLRLIYFSYDVKMKEKGDIPEGYSVSREKKERFSLILESASTNQTSMYLCASSPLAGVDEQYFGPGTRLTVT.

This chain links TRBV11-3 with TRBJ2-7; the match to TRBD2 covers 7 bases. This CDR3 comprises 15 residues. The trim removed 3 bases at V and 0 bases at J, leaving 5 bases unmatched. CDR1 and CDR2 (germline): SGHNT, YENEEA. CDR3 loop: CASSLVAGDSYEQYF. The CDR3 bases are TGTGCCAGCAGCTTGGTGGCGGGAGACTCCTACGAGCAGTACTTC.

The chain combines TRBV12-5 with TRBJ1-4; tentative D call: TRBD1 (5 bases). The CDR3 runs 13 residues. Germline lookup yields CDR1 LGHNT and CDR2 FRNRAP. V shed 6 bases and J shed 10 bases, with 15 bases lying between them. The CDR3, as DNA: TGTGCTAGTGGAGTGGAGGGACGGACAAAACTGTTTTTT. It codes for CASGVEGRTKLFF.

The V and J genes are TRBV28 and TRBJ2-2; 8 bases map to TRBD2. The length of the CDR3 is 16 residues. Trimming at V came to 0 bases and at J to 4 bases, leaving 4 bases not matched to a gene. CDR1 and CDR2 from the germline V gene are MDHEN and SYDVKM. The CDR3: CASSLWAGGGTGELFF. CDR3 DNA: TGTGCCAGCAGTTTATGGGCGGGAGGAGGCACCGGGGAGCTGTTTTTT.

This chain joins TRBV10-3 and TRBJ2-3; D is unresolved. The V gene lost 0 bases and the J gene lost 2 bases, with 9 bases spanning the gap. The germline V gene encodes CDR1 ENHRY and CDR2 SYGVKD. This CDR3 comprises 15 residues. The CDR3 region has the DNA TGTGCCATCAGTGAGTCTCAAAGCATCACAGATACGCAGTATTTT. The encoded protein is CAISESQSITDTQYF.